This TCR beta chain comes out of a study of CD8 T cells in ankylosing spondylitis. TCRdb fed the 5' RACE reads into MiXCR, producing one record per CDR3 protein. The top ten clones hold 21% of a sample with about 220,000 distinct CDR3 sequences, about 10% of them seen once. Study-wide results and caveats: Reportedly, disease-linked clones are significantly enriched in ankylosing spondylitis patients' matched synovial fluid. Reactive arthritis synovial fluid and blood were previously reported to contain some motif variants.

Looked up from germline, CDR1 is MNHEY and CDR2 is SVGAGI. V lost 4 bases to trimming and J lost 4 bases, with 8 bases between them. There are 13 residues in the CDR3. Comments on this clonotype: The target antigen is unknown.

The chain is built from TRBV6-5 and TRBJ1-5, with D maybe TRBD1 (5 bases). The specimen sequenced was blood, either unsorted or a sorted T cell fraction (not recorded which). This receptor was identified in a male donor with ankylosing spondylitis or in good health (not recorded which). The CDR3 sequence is CASSFDRNQPQHF. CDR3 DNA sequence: TGTGCCAGCAGTTTCGACAGAAATCAGCCCCAGCATTTT.